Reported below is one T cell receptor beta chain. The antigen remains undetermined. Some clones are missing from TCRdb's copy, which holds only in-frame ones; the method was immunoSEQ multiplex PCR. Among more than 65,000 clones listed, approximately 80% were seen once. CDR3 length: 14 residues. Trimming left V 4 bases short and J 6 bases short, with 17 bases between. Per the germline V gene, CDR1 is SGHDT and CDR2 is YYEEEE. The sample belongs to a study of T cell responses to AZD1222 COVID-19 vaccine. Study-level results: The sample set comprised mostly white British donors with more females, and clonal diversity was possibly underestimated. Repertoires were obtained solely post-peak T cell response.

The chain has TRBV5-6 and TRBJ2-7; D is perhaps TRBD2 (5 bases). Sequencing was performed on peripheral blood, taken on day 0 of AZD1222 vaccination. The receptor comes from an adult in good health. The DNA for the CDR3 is TGTGCCAGCAGCCTTCCGGGCGAGCGGATCGAGCAGTACTTC. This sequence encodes CASSLPGERIEQYF. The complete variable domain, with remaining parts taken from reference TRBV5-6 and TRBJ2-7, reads DAGVTQSPTHLIKTRGQQVTLRCSPKSGHDTVSWYQQALGQGPQFIFQYYEEEERQRGNFPDRFSGHQFPNYSSELNVNALLLGDSALYLCASSLPGERIEQYFGPGTRLTVT.